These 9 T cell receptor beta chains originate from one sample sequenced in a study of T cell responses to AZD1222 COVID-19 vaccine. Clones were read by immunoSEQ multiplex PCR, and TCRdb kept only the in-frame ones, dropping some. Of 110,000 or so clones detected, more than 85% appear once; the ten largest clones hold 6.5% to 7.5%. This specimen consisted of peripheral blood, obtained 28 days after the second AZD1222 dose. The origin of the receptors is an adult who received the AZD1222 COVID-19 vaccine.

CDR3 residues: CASSHEPGRLSGNTIYF. The CDR3 DNA reads as TGTGCCAGCTCACATGAACCGGGACGGCTCTCTGGAAACACCATATATTTT. The chain has TRBV18 and TRBJ1-3; tentatively, D is TRBD1 (5 bases). V lost 4 bases, J lost 0 bases, and 16 bases lay in between. Germline CDR1 KGHSH, CDR2 LQKENI. This CDR3 has 17 amino acids.

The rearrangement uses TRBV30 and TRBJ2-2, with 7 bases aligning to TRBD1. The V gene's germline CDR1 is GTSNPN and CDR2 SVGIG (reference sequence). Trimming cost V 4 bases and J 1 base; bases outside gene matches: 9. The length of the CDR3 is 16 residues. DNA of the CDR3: TGTGCCTGGAACCCTAGAGGGACAGTGAACACCGGGGAGCTGTTTTTT. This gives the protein CAWNPRGTVNTGELFF.

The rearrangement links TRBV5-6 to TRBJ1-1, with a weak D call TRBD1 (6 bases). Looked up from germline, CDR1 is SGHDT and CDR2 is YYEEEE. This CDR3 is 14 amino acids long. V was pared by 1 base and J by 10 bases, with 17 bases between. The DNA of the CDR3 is TGTGCCAGCAGCTTGACTACTACAGGGCGAGGAGCTTTCTTT. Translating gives CASSLTTTGRGAFF.

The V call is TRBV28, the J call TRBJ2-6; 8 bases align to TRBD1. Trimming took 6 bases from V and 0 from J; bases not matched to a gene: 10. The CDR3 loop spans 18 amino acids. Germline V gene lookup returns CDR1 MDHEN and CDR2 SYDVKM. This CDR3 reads CASRLRDRRSSGANVLTF. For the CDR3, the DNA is TGTGCCAGCAGATTAAGGGACAGGCGTTCCTCTGGGGCCAACGTCCTGACTTTC.

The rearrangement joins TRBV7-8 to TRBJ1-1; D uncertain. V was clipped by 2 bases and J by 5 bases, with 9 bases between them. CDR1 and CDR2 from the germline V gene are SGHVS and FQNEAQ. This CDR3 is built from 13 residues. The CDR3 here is CASSLHRGTEAFF. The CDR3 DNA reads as TGTGCCAGCAGCTTACACCGAGGTACTGAAGCTTTCTTT.

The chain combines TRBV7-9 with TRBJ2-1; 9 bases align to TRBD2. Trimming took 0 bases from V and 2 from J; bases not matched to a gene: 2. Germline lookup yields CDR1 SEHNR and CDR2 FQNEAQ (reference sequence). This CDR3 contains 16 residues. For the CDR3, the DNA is TGTGCCAGCAGCTTAGCCCTAGCGGGAACCTACAATGAGCAGTTCTTC. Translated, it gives CASSLALAGTYNEQFF.

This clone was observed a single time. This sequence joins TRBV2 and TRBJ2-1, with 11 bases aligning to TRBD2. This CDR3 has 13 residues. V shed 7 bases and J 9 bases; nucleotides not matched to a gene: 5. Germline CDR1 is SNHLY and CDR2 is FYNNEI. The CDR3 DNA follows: TGTGCCAGCACGAGACTAGCGGGGAGTGAGCAGTTCTTC. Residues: CASTRLAGSEQFF.

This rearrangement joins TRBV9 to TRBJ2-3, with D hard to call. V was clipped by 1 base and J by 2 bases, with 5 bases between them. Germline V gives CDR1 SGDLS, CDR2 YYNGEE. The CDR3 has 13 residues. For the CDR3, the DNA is TGTGCCAGCAGCGTATCCCCCACAGATACGCAGTATTTT. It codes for CASSVSPTDTQYF.

The CDR3 sequence is CASSQYIPTGDSAKNIQYF. In DNA form, the CDR3 reads TGTGCCAGTAGCCAATATATCCCAACGGGGGATTCGGCCAAAAACATTCAGTACTTC. This chain uses TRBV19 with TRBJ2-4; tentative D call: TRBD2 (6 bases). Germline V gene data show CDR1 as LNHDA and CDR2 as SQIVND (reference sequence). The CDR3 length is 19 residues. The V end lost 6 bases, the J end lost 1 base, and 25 bases lay between the germline ends.